The rows below give T cell receptor beta chains drawn from one sample of a study of blood T cell repertoires in COVID-19. Generated by immunoSEQ multiplex PCR, the TCRdb table keeps only in-frame clones and is missing some. The sample has about 180,000 clones; more than 75% are singletons. The sample taken for sequencing was PBMCs or T cells enriched from blood (not recorded which). These receptor sequences come from a man aged 60 to 69 who had been exposed to COVID-19. CDR3s include the opening cysteine and the closing phenylalanine or tryptophan. The order of the fields is clone size, J gene, V gene, D gene, CDR3 protein, CDR3 DNA. D genes are given only for firm matches. Clone size is not always given. Where it is, it says once, few, many or a class for expanded clones.

clone_size: once; j_call: TRBJ1-2; v_call: TRBV4-3; d_call: NA; cdr3_aa: CASSQDTGIYGYTF; cdr3_nt: TGCGCCAGCAGCCAAGACACAGGGATTTATGGCTACACCTTC
clone_size: NA; j_call: TRBJ2-1; v_call: TRBV6-6; d_call: NA; cdr3_aa: CASSYAGREQFF; cdr3_nt: TGTGCCAGCAGTTACGCTGGGCGTGAGCAGTTCTTC
clone_size: once; j_call: TRBJ2-2; v_call: TRBV28; d_call: NA; cdr3_aa: CASSPGGTLNTGELFF; cdr3_nt: TGTGCCAGCAGTCCAGGGGGGACCCTGAACACCGGGGAGCTGTTTTTT
clone_size: NA; j_call: TRBJ1-1; v_call: TRBV10-3; d_call: NA; cdr3_aa: CAISGLANTEAFF; cdr3_nt: TGTGCCATCAGCGGACTGGCGAACACTGAAGCTTTCTTT
clone_size: NA; j_call: TRBJ1-4; v_call: TRBV4-2; d_call: TRBD1; cdr3_aa: CASSPPGTGREKLFF; cdr3_nt: TGTGCCAGCAGCCCGCCCGGGACAGGGCGGGAAAAACTGTTTTTT
clone_size: NA; j_call: TRBJ2-7; v_call: TRBV27; d_call: TRBD1; cdr3_aa: CASSFRKGASPSYEQYF; cdr3_nt: TGTGCCAGCAGTTTCCGGAAGGGGGCTTCGCCCTCCTACGAGCAGTACTTC
clone_size: few; j_call: TRBJ2-6; v_call: TRBV18; d_call: TRBD1; cdr3_aa: CASSPLPSGTGASGANVLTF; cdr3_nt: TGTGCCAGCTCACCACTTCCCTCCGGGACAGGGGCCTCTGGGGCCAACGTCCTGACTTTC
clone_size: NA; j_call: TRBJ2-1; v_call: TRBV11-1; d_call: NA; cdr3_aa: CASSLNRNEQFF; cdr3_nt: TGTGCCAGCAGCTTAAACCGGAATGAGCAGTTCTTC
clone_size: NA; j_call: TRBJ2-7; v_call: TRBV11-1; d_call: TRBD2; cdr3_aa: CASSRTSGVYEQYF; cdr3_nt: TGTGCCAGCAGCAGGACTAGCGGGGTCTACGAGCAGTACTTC
clone_size: NA; j_call: TRBJ2-5; v_call: TRBV24-1; d_call: TRBD2; cdr3_aa: CATSEAGVPETQYF; cdr3_nt: TGTGCCACCAGCGAAGCGGGAGTCCCAGAGACCCAGTACTTC
clone_size: NA; j_call: TRBJ1-1; v_call: TRBV6-4; d_call: TRBD1; cdr3_aa: CASSATGQNEAFF; cdr3_nt: TGTGCCAGCAGTGCTACGGGACAGAATGAAGCTTTCTTT
clone_size: once; j_call: TRBJ2-1; v_call: TRBV7-2; d_call: NA; cdr3_aa: CASSLVQGAYNEQFF; cdr3_nt: TGTGCCAGCAGCTTAGTACAGGGTGCCTACAATGAGCAGTTCTTC
clone_size: NA; j_call: TRBJ1-3; v_call: TRBV6-5; d_call: NA; cdr3_aa: CASIRGSGNTIYF; cdr3_nt: TGTGCCAGCATACGGGGCTCTGGAAACACCATATATTTT
clone_size: NA; j_call: TRBJ2-5; v_call: TRBV5-1; d_call: TRBD2; cdr3_aa: CASRTSGRAEETQYF; cdr3_nt: TGCGCCAGCCGGACTAGCGGGAGGGCTGAGGAGACCCAGTACTTC
clone_size: NA; j_call: TRBJ1-1; v_call: TRBV28; d_call: TRBD1; cdr3_aa: CASTGTGQNTEAFF; cdr3_nt: TGTGCCAGCACCGGGACAGGTCAGAACACTGAAGCTTTCTTT
clone_size: NA; j_call: TRBJ2-4; v_call: TRBV4-1; d_call: TRBD1; cdr3_aa: CASSQIQGIDIQYF; cdr3_nt: TGCGCCAGCAGCCAGATACAGGGGATCGACATTCAGTACTTC
clone_size: NA; j_call: TRBJ2-2; v_call: TRBV2; d_call: NA; cdr3_aa: CASRDSGRRAAGELFF; cdr3_nt: TGTGCCAGCAGGGACTCCGGACGGCGGGCGGCCGGGGAGCTGTTTTTT
clone_size: NA; j_call: TRBJ2-1; v_call: TRBV30; d_call: TRBD2; cdr3_aa: CAWSIGLVGEQFF; cdr3_nt: TGTGCCTGGAGTATCGGACTAGTTGGTGAGCAGTTCTTC
clone_size: NA; j_call: TRBJ2-1; v_call: TRBV24-1; d_call: TRBD1; cdr3_aa: CATSDQTGGSYNEQFF; cdr3_nt: TGTGCCACCAGTGACCAGACAGGGGGCTCCTACAATGAGCAGTTCTTC
clone_size: NA; j_call: TRBJ2-3; v_call: TRBV7-2; d_call: TRBD2; cdr3_aa: CASSLTSGIPYTQYF; cdr3_nt: TGTGCCAGCAGCTTGACTAGCGGGATCCCTTATACGCAGTATTTT
clone_size: once; j_call: TRBJ1-2; v_call: TRBV24-1; d_call: NA; cdr3_aa: CATSDLLEGYTF; cdr3_nt: TGTGCCACCAGTGATCTCCTAGAGGGCTACACCTTC
clone_size: once; j_call: TRBJ1-2; v_call: TRBV6-5; d_call: TRBD1; cdr3_aa: CASSQTGGGYGYTF; cdr3_nt: TGTGCCAGCAGCCAAACAGGGGGCGGCTATGGCTACACCTTC
clone_size: few; j_call: TRBJ1-1; v_call: TRBV10-1; d_call: NA; cdr3_aa: CASSESSRLNTEAFF; cdr3_nt: TGCGCCAGCAGTGAGTCGAGTCGGTTAAACACTGAAGCTTTCTTT
clone_size: NA; j_call: TRBJ2-1; v_call: TRBV28; d_call: NA; cdr3_aa: CASSPGGTSYNEQFF; cdr3_nt: TGTGCCAGCAGTCCTGGGGGCACGTCCTACAATGAGCAGTTCTTC
clone_size: NA; j_call: TRBJ2-1; v_call: TRBV5-1; d_call: NA; cdr3_aa: CASSLTVSSYNEQFF; cdr3_nt: TGCGCCAGCAGCTTAACGGTAAGCTCCTACAATGAGCAGTTCTTC
clone_size: NA; j_call: TRBJ1-2; v_call: TRBV7-9; d_call: TRBD1; cdr3_aa: CASSPQGASGYTF; cdr3_nt: TGTGCCAGCAGCCCCCAGGGGGCAAGTGGCTACACCTTC
clone_size: NA; j_call: TRBJ1-5; v_call: TRBV24-1; d_call: NA; cdr3_aa: CATSDQRGPGGPTNQPQHF; cdr3_nt: TGTGCCACCAGTGACCAAAGGGGCCCGGGAGGGCCTACAAATCAGCCCCAGCATTTT
clone_size: NA; j_call: TRBJ2-6; v_call: TRBV7-8; d_call: NA; cdr3_aa: CASRIGASGANVLTF; cdr3_nt: TGTGCCAGCAGGATAGGGGCCTCTGGGGCCAACGTCCTGACTTTC
clone_size: NA; j_call: TRBJ1-2; v_call: TRBV15; d_call: NA; cdr3_aa: CATSRVARDLYGYTF; cdr3_nt: TGTGCCACCAGCAGAGTGGCCAGGGATTTATATGGCTACACCTTC
clone_size: NA; j_call: TRBJ1-4; v_call: TRBV28; d_call: TRBD1; cdr3_aa: CASRSQGEKLFF; cdr3_nt: TGTGCCAGCAGATCACAGGGGGAAAAACTGTTTTTT
clone_size: NA; j_call: TRBJ1-2; v_call: TRBV27; d_call: TRBD1; cdr3_aa: CASSSDRVGGYTF; cdr3_nt: TGTGCCAGCAGTTCCGACAGGGTCGGTGGCTACACCTTC
clone_size: NA; j_call: TRBJ2-2; v_call: TRBV3-1/TRBV3-2; d_call: NA; cdr3_aa: CASSRGTKSTGELFF; cdr3_nt: TGTGCCAGCAGCCGAGGGACAAAGAGCACCGGGGAGCTGTTTTTT
clone_size: NA; j_call: TRBJ2-1; v_call: TRBV7-2; d_call: TRBD1; cdr3_aa: CASSWTGGNEQFF; cdr3_nt: TGTGCCAGCAGCTGGACAGGGGGCAATGAGCAGTTCTTC
clone_size: NA; j_call: TRBJ2-1; v_call: TRBV6-2/TRBV6-3; d_call: TRBD1; cdr3_aa: CASSTGAWAFF; cdr3_nt: TGTGCCAGCAGCACAGGGGCCTGGGCGTTCTTC
clone_size: NA; j_call: TRBJ2-2; v_call: TRBV9; d_call: TRBD1; cdr3_aa: CASSPRQGNTGELFF; cdr3_nt: TGTGCCAGCAGCCCCCGACAGGGCAACACCGGGGAGCTGTTTTTT
clone_size: NA; j_call: TRBJ2-1; v_call: TRBV24-1; d_call: NA; cdr3_aa: CATSDWSSDGEQFF; cdr3_nt: TGTGCCACCAGTGATTGGTCTAGCGATGGTGAGCAGTTCTTC
clone_size: NA; j_call: TRBJ2-2; v_call: TRBV5-1; d_call: NA; cdr3_aa: CASSLTYNTGELFF; cdr3_nt: TGCGCCAGCAGCTTGACTTATAACACCGGGGAGCTGTTTTTT
clone_size: once; j_call: TRBJ1-2; v_call: TRBV6-1; d_call: NA; cdr3_aa: CASSEAPGKDYGYTF; cdr3_nt: TGTGCCAGCAGTGAAGCCCCAGGCAAAGACTATGGCTACACCTTC
clone_size: NA; j_call: TRBJ2-1; v_call: TRBV27; d_call: TRBD2; cdr3_aa: CASSYRASGSGYNEQFF; cdr3_nt: TGTGCCAGCAGTTATAGAGCCAGCGGGAGCGGATACAATGAGCAGTTCTTC
clone_size: NA; j_call: TRBJ2-2; v_call: TRBV5-1; d_call: TRBD1; cdr3_aa: CASRPRRTGAGGTGELFF; cdr3_nt: TGCGCCAGCCGCCCTAGGAGGACAGGGGCCGGGGGAACCGGGGAGCTGTTTTTT
clone_size: NA; j_call: TRBJ2-7; v_call: TRBV6-2/TRBV6-3; d_call: NA; cdr3_aa: CASSSDRTFSYEQYF; cdr3_nt: TGTGCCAGCAGTTCCGACAGAACTTTCTCCTACGAGCAGTACTTC
clone_size: NA; j_call: TRBJ2-7; v_call: TRBV7-2; d_call: NA; cdr3_aa: CASSLALANYEQYF; cdr3_nt: TGTGCCAGCAGCTTAGCGCTAGCGAACTACGAGCAGTACTTC
clone_size: NA; j_call: TRBJ1-5; v_call: TRBV28; d_call: NA; cdr3_aa: CASSRMPGSGNQPQHF; cdr3_nt: TGTGCCAGCAGCAGGATGCCGGGAAGCGGCAATCAGCCCCAGCATTTT
clone_size: few; j_call: TRBJ2-2; v_call: TRBV7-9; d_call: NA; cdr3_aa: CASSRSGTNTGELFF; cdr3_nt: TGTGCCAGCAGCCGTTCCGGTACGAACACCGGGGAGCTGTTTTTT
clone_size: NA; j_call: TRBJ1-5; v_call: TRBV2; d_call: TRBD1; cdr3_aa: CASSGYRDREQHF; cdr3_nt: TGTGCCAGCAGTGGATACCGGGACAGGGAACAGCATTTT
clone_size: NA; j_call: TRBJ1-1; v_call: TRBV11-2; d_call: NA; cdr3_aa: CASSRYRDKRAFF; cdr3_nt: TGTGCCAGCAGCCGGTACCGGGACAAGAGGGCTTTCTTT
clone_size: NA; j_call: TRBJ1-3; v_call: TRBV28; d_call: NA; cdr3_aa: CASSRGNTIYF; cdr3_nt: TGTGCCAGCTCCCGTGGAAACACCATATATTTT
clone_size: NA; j_call: TRBJ1-1; v_call: TRBV15; d_call: TRBD1; cdr3_aa: CATSRGDRGALTEAFF; cdr3_nt: TGTGCCACCAGCAGAGGGGACAGGGGGGCCCTCACTGAAGCTTTCTTT
clone_size: NA; j_call: TRBJ1-3; v_call: TRBV19; d_call: TRBD1; cdr3_aa: CASSISGTGGNTIYF; cdr3_nt: TGTGCCAGTAGTATAAGCGGGACAGGAGGAAACACCATATATTTT
clone_size: NA; j_call: TRBJ2-7; v_call: TRBV5-6; d_call: TRBD1; cdr3_aa: CASSPGQGPTYEQYF; cdr3_nt: TGTGCCAGCAGCCCGGGACAGGGACCAACCTACGAGCAGTACTTC
clone_size: NA; j_call: TRBJ1-1; v_call: TRBV28; d_call: TRBD1; cdr3_aa: CASSVPGTGDTEAFF; cdr3_nt: TGTGCCAGCAGTGTACCCGGGACAGGGGACACTGAAGCTTTCTTT
clone_size: NA; j_call: TRBJ1-3; v_call: TRBV6-6; d_call: NA; cdr3_aa: CASSPQGTRPVGNTIYF; cdr3_nt: TGTGCCAGCAGTCCCCAAGGGACACGGCCGGTGGGAAACACCATATATTTT
clone_size: NA; j_call: TRBJ1-1; v_call: TRBV5-1; d_call: NA; cdr3_aa: CASSRVPNTEAFF; cdr3_nt: TGCGCCAGCAGCCGAGTCCCGAACACTGAAGCTTTCTTT
clone_size: NA; j_call: TRBJ2-1; v_call: TRBV9; d_call: TRBD1; cdr3_aa: CASSATTGVKDNEQFF; cdr3_nt: TGTGCCAGCAGCGCTACGACAGGGGTTAAGGACAATGAGCAGTTCTTC
clone_size: NA; j_call: TRBJ1-5; v_call: TRBV4-1; d_call: NA; cdr3_aa: CASSQVRDINQPQHF; cdr3_nt: TGCGCCAGCAGCCAAGTCCGGGACATTAATCAGCCCCAGCATTTT
clone_size: NA; j_call: TRBJ2-7; v_call: TRBV7-8; d_call: TRBD1; cdr3_aa: CASSWRRDRGSYEQYF; cdr3_nt: TGTGCCAGCAGCTGGCGCCGGGACAGGGGCTCCTACGAGCAGTACTTC
clone_size: NA; j_call: TRBJ1-1; v_call: TRBV20-1; d_call: NA; cdr3_aa: CSASGARDTEAFF; cdr3_nt: TGCAGTGCTAGTGGAGCGCGGGACACTGAAGCTTTCTTT
clone_size: NA; j_call: TRBJ2-7; v_call: TRBV7-2; d_call: TRBD2; cdr3_aa: CASSYHGASGSSYEQYF; cdr3_nt: TGTGCCAGCAGCTACCATGGGGCTAGCGGGAGCTCCTACGAGCAGTACTTC
clone_size: NA; j_call: TRBJ2-3; v_call: TRBV25-1; d_call: NA; cdr3_aa: CASSELLQGLNTQYF; cdr3_nt: TGTGCCAGCAGTGAATTGCTACAGGGATTAAATACGCAGTATTTT